Below, one T cell receptor beta chain is given with its context. The antigen remains unidentified. This entry is derived from a study of cytomegalovirus exposure and HLA in healthy donors. Overall study results and limits: With high specificity and sensitivity, the classifier reportedly diagnosed cytomegalovirus status.

The PCR had 60 Vbeta and 13 Jbeta primers. Study processing details: Later work found 80 million to 85 million unique TCR beta chains, with 9.5 million to 11 million shared. This table comes from immunoSEQ multiplex PCR, and its TCRdb copy is limited to in-frame clones, with some not included. The V and J calls and clone size were taken over from that table, and D and trimming were inferred from the DNA. Of about 67,000 clones listed, 75% to 90% are singletons. The sequence derives from a woman in her twenties or thirties in good health and CMV-seropositive. Sequenced material: PBMCs.

The CDR3 region has the DNA TGTGCCAGCAGCCCCACAGGGGCCGTCTATGGCTACACCTTC. Translation: CASSPTGAVYGYTF. This chain uses TRBV14 with TRBJ1-2; 7 bases map to TRBD1. The J segment lost 4 bases and the V segment lost 4 bases, leaving 6 bases of the junction unmatched. Germline loops: CDR1 SGHDN, CDR2 FVKESK. This CDR3 is built from 14 residues.